This TCR beta chain stems from a study of T cell responses to AZD1222 COVID-19 vaccine. Study-wide points: Repertoire sampling happened only post peak T cell response.

As for this clone: Antigen specificity is unknown.

The CDR3 is 14 residues long. J gave up 0 bases and V 6 bases, and 2 bases lay outside the gene matches. Germline values: CDR1 MNHEY, CDR2 SMNVEV (reference sequence). The data were produced by immunoSEQ multiplex PCR, yet TCRdb's version contains in-frame clones alone and is incomplete. The sample has about 77,000 clones, roughly nine tenths seen once. The input for sequencing was peripheral blood, taken 28 days after the second AZD1222 dose. This clonotype originated in an adult who received the AZD1222 COVID-19 vaccine. V and J are TRBV27 and TRBJ2-1, with TRBD2 identical over 7 bases. Here the CDR3 reads CASRREGSYNEQFF. In DNA, the CDR3 is TGTGCCAGCAGAAGGGAGGGCTCCTACAATGAGCAGTTCTTC.